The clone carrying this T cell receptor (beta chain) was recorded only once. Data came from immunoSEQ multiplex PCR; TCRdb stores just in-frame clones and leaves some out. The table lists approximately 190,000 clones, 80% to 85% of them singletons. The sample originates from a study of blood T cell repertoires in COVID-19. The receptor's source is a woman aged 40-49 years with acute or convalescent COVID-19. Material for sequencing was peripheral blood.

The CDR3 loop is CASSQEGLAHYEQYF. For the CDR3, the DNA is TGTGCCAGCAGCCAAGAGGGACTAGCCCACTACGAGCAGTACTTC. The chain employs TRBV4-2 and TRBJ2-7; 9 bases match TRBD2. The CDR3 contains 15 residues. The germline gives CDR1 LGHNA, CDR2 YNFKEQ. Unmatched junction bases numbered 3, after V lost 0 bases and J lost 3 bases.